The sequence of this T cell receptor (beta chain) was determined in a study of OX40 agonist ivuxolimab in advanced cancers. The wider study: Participants, around 80% male, averaged roughly 59 years of age, ranging from roughly 23 to 80.

Broader study findings: There were, on average, more expanded clones in CD8+ T cells than in CD4+.

To note about this clone: Its specificity is unknown.

Measured with immunoSEQ multiplex PCR; TCRdb has only the in-frame clones, and not every one. Of fewer than 90,000 clones listed, approximately 78% are singletons. Germline loops: CDR1 SSHAT, CDR2 FNYEAQ (reference sequence). The CDR3 is 15 residues long. J lost 9 bases, V lost 5 bases, and 11 bases had no gene match. Autoimmune disease history or systemic immunosuppression excluded patients. The receptor was isolated from an adult with an advanced solid tumor such as melanoma, head and neck, liver or kidney cancer. The chain links TRBV7-7 to TRBJ2-1; 9 bases line up with TRBD2. Sequenced here: CD4+ or CD8+ T cells sorted from blood, sampled in a trial of the OX40 agonist ivuxolimab. CDR3: CASSLSGGLSGEQFF. As DNA, the CDR3 is TGTGCCAGCAGCCTGAGCGGGGGGCTGAGCGGTGAGCAGTTCTTC.